The rows below give T cell receptor beta chains drawn from one sample of a study of response to subunit inactivated influenza vaccine. TCRdb ran MiXCR on the RT-PCR reads and lists one entry per CDR3 protein. The sample includes approximately 490,000 distinct CDR3 sequences, under 8.5% seen only once; the top ten take about an eighth. The sample consisted of PBMCs from blood, taken about 23 months after vaccination. Receptor source: a man aged 50-75 years who received an inactivated influenza vaccine. Both conserved end residues are part of each CDR3. A D gene is named only where the DNA matches it firmly. Clone sizes are given selectively: once, few, many, or a class where the clone is expanded.

d_call: NA
clone_size: NA
j_call: TRBJ2-1
v_call: TRBV20-1
cdr3_aa: CSARDAGPSYNEQFF
cdr3_nt: TGCAGTGCTAGAGATGCAGGGCCCTCCTACAATGAGCAGTTCTTC

d_call: TRBD1
clone_size: many
j_call: TRBJ2-3
v_call: TRBV4-2
cdr3_aa: CASSQDGAGSGGDTQYF
cdr3_nt: TGTGCCAGCAGCCAAGATGGGGCTGGCTCAGGGGGAGATACGCAGTATTTT

d_call: TRBD1
clone_size: few
j_call: TRBJ2-1
v_call: TRBV12-3/TRBV12-4
cdr3_aa: CASNSFGQGVPSSYNEQFF
cdr3_nt: TGTGCCAGCAACTCTTTCGGACAGGGGGTCCCAAGTTCCTACAATGAGCAGTTCTTC

d_call: TRBD1
clone_size: few
j_call: TRBJ2-2
v_call: TRBV30
cdr3_aa: CAWSVGTGGPGELFF
cdr3_nt: TGTGCCTGGAGTGTCGGGACAGGGGGCCCCGGGGAGCTGTTTTTT

d_call: NA
clone_size: many
j_call: TRBJ2-5
v_call: TRBV15
cdr3_aa: CATSVAKETQYF
cdr3_nt: TGTGCCACCAGCGTAGCCAAAGAGACCCAGTACTTC

d_call: NA
clone_size: NA
j_call: TRBJ1-2
v_call: TRBV24-1
cdr3_aa: CATSDLPDSGGYTF
cdr3_nt: TGTGCCACCAGTGATTTGCCCGACTCGGGTGGCTACACCTTC

d_call: TRBD2
clone_size: NA
j_call: TRBJ2-1
v_call: TRBV5-1
cdr3_aa: CASSLEGLAGLEQFF
cdr3_nt: TGCGCCAGCAGCTTGGAAGGACTAGCGGGACTTGAGCAGTTCTTC

d_call: NA
clone_size: few
j_call: TRBJ2-1
v_call: TRBV4-1
cdr3_aa: CVSSQRANEQFF
cdr3_nt: TGCGTCAGCAGCCAACGTGCCAATGAGCAGTTCTTC

d_call: TRBD1
clone_size: many
j_call: TRBJ2-5
v_call: TRBV2
cdr3_aa: CASSDPIRRQGAQETQYF
cdr3_nt: TGTGCCAGCAGTGATCCTATTCGACGACAGGGGGCTCAAGAGACCCAGTACTTC

d_call: NA
clone_size: many
j_call: TRBJ1-2
v_call: TRBV12-3/TRBV12-4
cdr3_aa: CASSLAAGFNYGYTF
cdr3_nt: TGTGCCAGCAGTTTAGCGGCGGGGTTCAACTATGGCTACACCTTC

d_call: TRBD1
clone_size: many
j_call: TRBJ1-2
v_call: TRBV4-3
cdr3_aa: CASSQDRGGGYTF
cdr3_nt: TGCGCCAGCAGCCAAGACAGGGGGGGAGGCTACACCTTC

d_call: TRBD1
clone_size: few
j_call: TRBJ2-2
v_call: TRBV29-1
cdr3_aa: CSARTGGANTGELFF
cdr3_nt: TGCAGCGCGAGGACAGGGGGCGCGAACACCGGGGAGCTGTTTTTT

d_call: TRBD2
clone_size: few
j_call: TRBJ2-3
v_call: TRBV20-1
cdr3_aa: CSAPSQREIDTQYF
cdr3_nt: TGCAGTGCCCCGTCCCAGCGGGAGATAGATACGCAGTATTTT

d_call: TRBD2
clone_size: many
j_call: TRBJ2-4
v_call: TRBV20-1
cdr3_aa: CSASSGRAGNIQYF
cdr3_nt: TGCAGTGCTTCTAGCGGGAGGGCCGGAAACATTCAGTACTTC

d_call: NA
clone_size: NA
j_call: TRBJ2-3
v_call: TRBV20-1
cdr3_aa: CSASRSGGLRSDTQYF
cdr3_nt: TGCAGTGCTAGCCGTAGTGGGGGACTCCGATCAGATACGCAGTATTTT

d_call: NA
clone_size: NA
j_call: TRBJ2-2
v_call: TRBV9
cdr3_aa: CASSVLQGPGELFF
cdr3_nt: TGTGCCAGCAGCGTTCTACAGGGACCCGGGGAGCTGTTTTTT

d_call: TRBD1
clone_size: few
j_call: TRBJ1-6
v_call: TRBV20-1
cdr3_aa: CSASRQGVSPLHF
cdr3_nt: TGCAGTGCTAGCAGACAGGGCGTTTCACCCCTCCACTTT

d_call: TRBD1
clone_size: few
j_call: TRBJ2-3
v_call: TRBV5-1
cdr3_aa: CASSTLGQGAADTQYF
cdr3_nt: TGCGCCAGCAGCACCCTAGGACAGGGGGCCGCAGATACGCAGTATTTT

d_call: TRBD2
clone_size: NA
j_call: TRBJ2-3
v_call: TRBV19
cdr3_aa: CASSETSGRTDTQYF
cdr3_nt: TGTGCCAGTAGTGAAACTAGCGGGAGAACAGATACGCAGTATTTT

d_call: NA
clone_size: few
j_call: TRBJ1-2
v_call: TRBV29-1
cdr3_aa: CSVEHRNYGYTF
cdr3_nt: TGCAGCGTTGAACACCGTAACTATGGCTACACCTTC

d_call: NA
clone_size: many
j_call: TRBJ2-2
v_call: TRBV12-3/TRBV12-4
cdr3_aa: CASSQTGNTGELFF
cdr3_nt: TGTGCCAGCAGTCAAACAGGGAACACCGGGGAGCTGTTTTTT

d_call: NA
clone_size: NA
j_call: TRBJ2-1
v_call: TRBV2
cdr3_aa: CASSDYYNEQFF
cdr3_nt: TGTGCCAGCAGTGACTACTACAATGAGCAGTTCTTC

d_call: TRBD2
clone_size: few
j_call: TRBJ2-1
v_call: TRBV6-5
cdr3_aa: CASSYSGLAGINEQFF
cdr3_nt: TGTGCCAGCAGTTACTCGGGGCTAGCGGGGATAAATGAGCAGTTCTTC

d_call: NA
clone_size: NA
j_call: TRBJ2-1
v_call: TRBV15
cdr3_aa: CATSINSRNEQFF
cdr3_nt: TGTGCCACCAGCATCAATTCGCGGAATGAGCAGTTCTTC

d_call: NA
clone_size: NA
j_call: TRBJ1-1
v_call: TRBV6-5
cdr3_aa: CASSYGRTEAFF
cdr3_nt: TGTGCCAGCAGTTACGGTAGGACTGAAGCTTTCTTT

d_call: NA
clone_size: NA
j_call: TRBJ1-5
v_call: TRBV29-1
cdr3_aa: CSVLMGGTHSNQPQHF
cdr3_nt: TGCAGCGTCCTGATGGGAGGGACTCATAGCAATCAGCCCCAGCATTTT

d_call: NA
clone_size: few
j_call: TRBJ1-3
v_call: TRBV7-2
cdr3_aa: CASSLVDGGNTIYF
cdr3_nt: TGTGCCAGCAGCTTAGTGGACGGGGGAAACACCATATATTTT

d_call: NA
clone_size: NA
j_call: TRBJ2-6
v_call: TRBV5-6
cdr3_aa: CASSLDYGGSGANVLTF
cdr3_nt: TGTGCCAGCAGCCTGGACTACGGGGGCTCTGGGGCCAACGTCCTGACTTTC

d_call: NA
clone_size: many
j_call: TRBJ2-6
v_call: TRBV4-3
cdr3_aa: CASGFLRGRPSGANVLTF
cdr3_nt: TGCGCCAGCGGCTTTCTAAGAGGAAGACCCTCTGGGGCCAACGTCCTGACTTTC

d_call: NA
clone_size: few
j_call: TRBJ2-1
v_call: TRBV7-2
cdr3_aa: CASSPNGFEQFF
cdr3_nt: TGTGCCAGCAGCCCAAACGGCTTTGAGCAGTTCTTC

d_call: TRBD1
clone_size: many
j_call: TRBJ2-7
v_call: TRBV20-1
cdr3_aa: CSARDWRQGESYEQYF
cdr3_nt: TGCAGTGCTAGAGATTGGCGGCAGGGGGAATCCTACGAGCAGTACTTC

d_call: NA
clone_size: few
j_call: TRBJ2-7
v_call: TRBV7-2
cdr3_aa: CASSHAGLSYEQYF
cdr3_nt: TGTGCCAGCAGCCACGCAGGGCTATCCTACGAGCAGTACTTC

d_call: NA
clone_size: NA
j_call: TRBJ1-2
v_call: TRBV27
cdr3_aa: CASSLFAGGPNYGYTF
cdr3_nt: TGTGCCAGCAGTTTATTTGCCGGGGGCCCTAACTATGGCTACACCTTC

d_call: TRBD1
clone_size: many
j_call: TRBJ1-5
v_call: TRBV9
cdr3_aa: CASSDDPDREASQPQHF
cdr3_nt: TGTGCCAGCAGCGACGATCCGGACAGGGAGGCTAGTCAGCCCCAGCATTTT